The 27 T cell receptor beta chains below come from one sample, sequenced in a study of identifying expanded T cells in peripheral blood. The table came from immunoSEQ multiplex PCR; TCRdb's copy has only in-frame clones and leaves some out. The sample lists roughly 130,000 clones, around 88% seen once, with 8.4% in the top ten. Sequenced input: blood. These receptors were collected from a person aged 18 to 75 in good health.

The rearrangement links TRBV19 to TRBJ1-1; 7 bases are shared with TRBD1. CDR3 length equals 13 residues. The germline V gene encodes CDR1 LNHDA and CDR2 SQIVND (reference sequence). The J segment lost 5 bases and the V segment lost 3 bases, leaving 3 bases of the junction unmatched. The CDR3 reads CASSMTGWTEAFF. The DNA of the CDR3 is TGTGCCAGTAGTATGACAGGGTGGACTGAAGCTTTCTTT.

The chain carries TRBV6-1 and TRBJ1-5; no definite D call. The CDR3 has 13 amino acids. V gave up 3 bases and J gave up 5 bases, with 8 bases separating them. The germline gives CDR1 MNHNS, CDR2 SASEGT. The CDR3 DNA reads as TGTGCCAGCAGTGAGCGGGCCGATCAGCCCCAGCATTTT. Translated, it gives CASSERADQPQHF.

The CDR3 region has the DNA TGTGCCAGCAGCCAAGAAACAGGGGGGAATGAAAAACTGTTTTTT. This codes for CASSQETGGNEKLFF. This sequence joins TRBV4-2 and TRBJ1-4, with 8 bases aligning to TRBD1. The V gene end was trimmed by 0 bases and the J gene end by 5 bases; junction bases not matched to a gene: 2. CDR3 size: 15 residues. Germline CDR1 LGHNA, CDR2 YNFKEQ.

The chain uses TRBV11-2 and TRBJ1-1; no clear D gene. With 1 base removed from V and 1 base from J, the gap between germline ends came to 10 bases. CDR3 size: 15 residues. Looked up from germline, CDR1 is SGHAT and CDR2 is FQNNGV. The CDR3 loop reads CASSLVLLGNTEAFF. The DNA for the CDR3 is TGTGCCAGCAGCTTAGTCCTGTTAGGGAACACTGAAGCTTTCTTT. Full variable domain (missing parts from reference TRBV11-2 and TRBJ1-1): EAGVAQSPRYKIIEKRQSVAFWCNPISGHATLYWYQQILGQGPKLLIQFQNNGVVDDSQLPKDRFSAERLKGVDSTLKIQPAKLEDSAVYLCASSLVLLGNTEAFFGQGTRLTVV.

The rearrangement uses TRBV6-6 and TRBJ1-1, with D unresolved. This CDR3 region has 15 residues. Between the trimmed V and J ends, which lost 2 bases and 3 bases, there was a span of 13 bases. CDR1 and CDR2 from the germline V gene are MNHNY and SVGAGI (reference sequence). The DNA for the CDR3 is TGTGCCAGCAGTTACGGAGGAGGGTCGGACACTGAAGCTTTCTTT. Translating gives CASSYGGGSDTEAFF.

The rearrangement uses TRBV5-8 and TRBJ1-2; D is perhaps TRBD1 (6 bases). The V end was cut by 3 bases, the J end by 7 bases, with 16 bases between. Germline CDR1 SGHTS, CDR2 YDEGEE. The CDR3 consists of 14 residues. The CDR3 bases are TGTGCCAGCAGCTCCTCAGGCAGGGGCCTTGGCTACACCTTC. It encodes CASSSSGRGLGYTF. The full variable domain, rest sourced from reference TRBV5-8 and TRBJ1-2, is EAGVTQSPTHLIKTRGQQATLRCSPISGHTSVYWYQQALGLGLQFLLWYDEGEERNRGNFPPRFSGRQFPNYSSELNVNALELEDSALYLCASSSSGRGLGYTFGSGTRLTVV.

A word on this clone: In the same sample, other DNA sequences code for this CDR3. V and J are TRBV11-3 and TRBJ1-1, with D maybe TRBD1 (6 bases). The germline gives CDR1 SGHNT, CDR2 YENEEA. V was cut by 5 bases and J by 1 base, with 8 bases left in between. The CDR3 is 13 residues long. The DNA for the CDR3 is TGTGCCAGCAGCCCCAGGGGGAACACTGAAGCTTTCTTT. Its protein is CASSPRGNTEAFF.

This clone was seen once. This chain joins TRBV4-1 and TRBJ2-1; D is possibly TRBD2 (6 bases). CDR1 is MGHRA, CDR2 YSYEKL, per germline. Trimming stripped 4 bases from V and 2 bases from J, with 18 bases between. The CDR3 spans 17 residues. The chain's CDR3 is CASSPSPSSDPYNEQFF. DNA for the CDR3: TGCGCCAGCAGCCCCAGCCCGTCTAGCGACCCCTACAATGAGCAGTTCTTC.

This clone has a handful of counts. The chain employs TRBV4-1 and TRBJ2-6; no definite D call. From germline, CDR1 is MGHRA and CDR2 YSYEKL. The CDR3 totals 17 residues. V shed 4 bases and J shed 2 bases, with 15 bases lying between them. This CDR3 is CASSPTPPYPGANVLTF. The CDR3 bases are TGCGCCAGCAGCCCCACCCCCCCCTACCCTGGGGCCAACGTCCTGACTTTC.

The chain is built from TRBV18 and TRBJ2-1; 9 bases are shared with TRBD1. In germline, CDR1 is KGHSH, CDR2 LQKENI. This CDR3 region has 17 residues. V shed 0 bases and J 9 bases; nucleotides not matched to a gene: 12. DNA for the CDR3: TGTGCCAGCTCACCACCTCCCGGGACAGGGAAACAGGGTGAGCAGTTCTTC. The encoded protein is CASSPPPGTGKQGEQFF.

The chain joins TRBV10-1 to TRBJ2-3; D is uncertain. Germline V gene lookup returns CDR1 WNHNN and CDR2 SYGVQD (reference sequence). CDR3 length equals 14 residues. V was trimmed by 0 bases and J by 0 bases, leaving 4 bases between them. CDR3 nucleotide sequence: TGCGCCAGCAGTGAGTCGCCCAGCACAGATACGCAGTATTTT. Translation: CASSESPSTDTQYF.

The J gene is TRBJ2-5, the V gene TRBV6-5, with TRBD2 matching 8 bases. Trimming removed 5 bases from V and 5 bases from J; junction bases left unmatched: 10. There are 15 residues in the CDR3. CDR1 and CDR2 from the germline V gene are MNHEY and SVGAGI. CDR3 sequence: CASSPQAGDRETQYF. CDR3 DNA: TGTGCCAGCAGTCCCCAAGCGGGAGACCGTGAGACCCAGTACTTC.

The CDR3 DNA follows: TGTGCCATCAGTTCCTCAACGACAGGGGCACAAGAGACCCAGTACTTC. It specifies CAISSSTTGAQETQYF. The chain is built from TRBV10-3 and TRBJ2-5, with 8 bases aligning to TRBD1. CDR3 size: 16 residues. J gave up 2 bases and V 5 bases, and 10 bases lay outside the gene matches. The germline V gene has CDR1 ENHRY and CDR2 SYGVKD.

This chain's CDR3 is CASSLPVEPYEQYF. The CDR3 region has the DNA TGTGCCAGCTCACTCCCAGTGGAACCCTACGAGCAGTACTTC. V and J are TRBV18 and TRBJ2-7; D not resolved. The CDR3 runs 14 residues. V lost 4 bases to trimming and J lost 2 bases, with 12 bases between them. Germline lookup yields CDR1 KGHSH and CDR2 LQKENI. Together with reference TRBV18 and TRBJ2-7, the CDR3 gives the full variable domain: NAGVMQNPRHLVRRRGQEARLRCSPMKGHSHVYWYRQLPEEGLKFMVYLQKENIIDESGMPKERFSAEFPKEGPSILRIQQVVRGDSAAYFCASSLPVEPYEQYFGPGTRLTVT.

CDR3 in DNA: TGTGCCAGCAGCGGAAGACTAGCGGGACACCACTCCTACAATGAGCAGTTCTTC. This encodes CASSGRLAGHHSYNEQFF. The rearrangement uses TRBV9 and TRBJ2-1, with 11 bases lining up with TRBD2. The CDR3 extends over 18 amino acids. Looked up from germline, CDR1 is SGDLS and CDR2 is YYNGEE. V shed 3 bases and J 0 bases; nucleotides not matched to a gene: 8.

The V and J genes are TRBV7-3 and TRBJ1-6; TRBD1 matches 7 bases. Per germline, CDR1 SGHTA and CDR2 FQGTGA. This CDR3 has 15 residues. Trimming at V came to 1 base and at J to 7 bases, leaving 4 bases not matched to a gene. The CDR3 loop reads CASSLMGQNNSPLHF. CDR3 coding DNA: TGTGCCAGCAGCTTAATGGGACAGAACAATTCACCCCTCCACTTT.

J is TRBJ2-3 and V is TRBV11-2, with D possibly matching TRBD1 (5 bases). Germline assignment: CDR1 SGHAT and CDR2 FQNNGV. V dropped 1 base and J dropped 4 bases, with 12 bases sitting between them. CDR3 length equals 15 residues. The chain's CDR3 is CASSLAGFRADTQYF. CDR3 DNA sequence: TGTGCCAGCAGCTTAGCAGGGTTTAGGGCAGATACGCAGTATTTT.

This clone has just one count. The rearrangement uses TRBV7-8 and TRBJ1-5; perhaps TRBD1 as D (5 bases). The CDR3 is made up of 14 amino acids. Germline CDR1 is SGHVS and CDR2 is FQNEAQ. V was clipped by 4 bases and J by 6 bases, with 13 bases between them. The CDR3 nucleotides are TGTGCCAGCAGCTACGCGTGGGGCTCTCAGCCCCAGCATTTT. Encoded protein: CASSYAWGSQPQHF.

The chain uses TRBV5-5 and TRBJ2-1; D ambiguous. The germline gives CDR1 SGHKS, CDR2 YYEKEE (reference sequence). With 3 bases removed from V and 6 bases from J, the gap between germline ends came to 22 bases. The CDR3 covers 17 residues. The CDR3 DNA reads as TGTGCCAGCAGCTACGAGCCGACCCGCGTCTTTTCCAATGAGCAGTTCTTC. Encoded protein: CASSYEPTRVFSNEQFF.

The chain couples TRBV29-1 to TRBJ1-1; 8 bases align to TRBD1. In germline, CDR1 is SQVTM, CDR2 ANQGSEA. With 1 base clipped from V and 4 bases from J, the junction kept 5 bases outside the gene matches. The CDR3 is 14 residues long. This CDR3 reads CSVEGTGKGTEAFF. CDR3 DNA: TGCAGCGTTGAAGGGACAGGGAAGGGCACTGAAGCTTTCTTT.

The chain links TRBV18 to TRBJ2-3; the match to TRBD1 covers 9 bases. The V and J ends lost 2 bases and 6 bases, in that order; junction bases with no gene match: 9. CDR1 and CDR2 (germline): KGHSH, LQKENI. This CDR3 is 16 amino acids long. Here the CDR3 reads CASSPGSDRGDDTQYF. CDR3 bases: TGTGCCAGCTCACCAGGTTCCGACAGGGGGGATGATACGCAGTATTTT.

CDR3 loop: CASIRSGRETQYF. Written as DNA, the CDR3 is TGTGCCAGCATTCGGTCGGGGAGAGAGACCCAGTACTTC. This chain joins TRBV2 and TRBJ2-5, with D possibly being TRBD2 (5 bases). The V gene's germline CDR1 is SNHLY and CDR2 FYNNEI. V lost 7 bases and J 4 bases, leaving 13 bases between the germline ends. The CDR3 loop spans 13 amino acids.

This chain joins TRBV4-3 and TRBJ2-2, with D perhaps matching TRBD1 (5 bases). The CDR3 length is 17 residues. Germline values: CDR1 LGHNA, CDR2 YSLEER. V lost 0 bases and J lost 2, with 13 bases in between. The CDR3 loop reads CASSQESGKVNTGELFF. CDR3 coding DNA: TGCGCCAGCAGCCAAGAGTCAGGGAAGGTAAACACCGGGGAGCTGTTTTTT.

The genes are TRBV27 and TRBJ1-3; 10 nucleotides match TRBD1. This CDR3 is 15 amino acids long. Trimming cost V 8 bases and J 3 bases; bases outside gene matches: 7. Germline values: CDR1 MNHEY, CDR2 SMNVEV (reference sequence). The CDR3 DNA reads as TGTGCCAGCCCTCTGGGACAGGGGAATGGAAACACCATATATTTT. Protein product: CASPLGQGNGNTIYF.

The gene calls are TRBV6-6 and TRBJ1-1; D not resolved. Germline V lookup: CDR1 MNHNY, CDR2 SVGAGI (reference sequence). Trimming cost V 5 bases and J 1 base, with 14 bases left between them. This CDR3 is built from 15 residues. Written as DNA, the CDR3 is TGTGCCAGCAGTCCACCCCGGACTGGGAACACTGAAGCTTTCTTT. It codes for CASSPPRTGNTEAFF.

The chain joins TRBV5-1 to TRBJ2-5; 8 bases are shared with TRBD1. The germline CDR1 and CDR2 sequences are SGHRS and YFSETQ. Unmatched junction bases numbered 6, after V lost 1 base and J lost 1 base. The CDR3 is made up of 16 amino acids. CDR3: CASSLSDRGRQETQYF. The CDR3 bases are TGCGCCAGCAGCTTGAGTGACAGGGGCCGCCAAGAGACCCAGTACTTC.

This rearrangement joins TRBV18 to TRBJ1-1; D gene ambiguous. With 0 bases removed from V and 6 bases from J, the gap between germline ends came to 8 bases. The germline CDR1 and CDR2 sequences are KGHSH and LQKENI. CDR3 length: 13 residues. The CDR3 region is CASSPPGSPEAFF. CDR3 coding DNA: TGTGCCAGCTCACCACCGGGGTCCCCTGAAGCTTTCTTT.